A single T cell receptor (beta chain) is shown here with its context. As yet, its antigen is unknown. Sequencing used immunoSEQ multiplex PCR; TCRdb keeps in-frame clones, though not all of them. The sample gives almost 85,000 clones, 65% to 90% of which show up once; 2% to 2.5% is in the top ten. Germline trimming cut 0 bases from V and 2 bases from J; bases unmatched to any gene: 4. CDR1 and CDR2 from the germline V gene are SGDLS and YYNGEE. The CDR3 has 15 amino acids. These data originate in a study of a mutant IDH1 vaccine in newly diagnosed glioma. Study at large: Across weeks 1, 3, 5, 7, 11, 15, 19 and 23, patients received a vaccination each time, eight in all. Most had both radiotherapy and temozolomide beforehand; others had only one. Patients began vaccination 4-6 weeks after radiotherapy alone, or with temozolomide cycles.

Study results and caveats: A vaccine-induced immune response developed in 93.3% of the patients.

Indicated time point: week 23, last vaccination. In every dose of vaccine, 300 ug of mutant IDH1 20-mer peptide was given alongside topical imiquimod. This chain uses TRBV9 with TRBJ1-2; 7 bases agree with TRBD1. Here the sequenced sample was PBMCs, taken from a glioma patient whose treatment included an IDH1 peptide vaccine. This TCR came from a man younger than 40 with glioma. Some clones in this sample may be carry-over from other donors' samples. The CDR3 loop reads CASSVGGGGNYGYTF. The CDR3 coding sequence is TGTGCCAGCAGCGTAGGAGGGGGCGGAAACTATGGCTACACCTTC.